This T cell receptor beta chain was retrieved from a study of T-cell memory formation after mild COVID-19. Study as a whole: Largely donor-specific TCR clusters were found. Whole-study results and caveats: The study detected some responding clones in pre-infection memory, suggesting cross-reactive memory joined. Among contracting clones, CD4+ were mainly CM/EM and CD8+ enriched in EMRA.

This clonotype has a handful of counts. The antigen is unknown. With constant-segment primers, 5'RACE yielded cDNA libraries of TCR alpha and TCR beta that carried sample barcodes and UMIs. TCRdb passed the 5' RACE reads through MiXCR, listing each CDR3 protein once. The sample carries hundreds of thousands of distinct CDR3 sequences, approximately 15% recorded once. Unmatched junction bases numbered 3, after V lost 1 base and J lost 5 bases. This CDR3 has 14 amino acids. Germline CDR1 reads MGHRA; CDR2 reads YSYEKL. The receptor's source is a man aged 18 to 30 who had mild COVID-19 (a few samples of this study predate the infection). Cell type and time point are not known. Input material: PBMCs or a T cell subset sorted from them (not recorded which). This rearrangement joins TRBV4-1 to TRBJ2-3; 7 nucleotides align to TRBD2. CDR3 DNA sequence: TGCGCCAGCAGCCAAGGGGGAGGGCGAGATACGCAGTATTTT. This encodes CASSQGGGRDTQYF.